A single sample gave rise to the 21 T cell receptor beta chains below, sequenced in a study of cytomegalovirus exposure and HLA in healthy donors. The PCR employed 60 Vbeta primers together with 13 Jbeta primers. Measured with immunoSEQ multiplex PCR; TCRdb has only the in-frame clones, and not every one. The sample has some 110,000 clones, about four fifths seen once. The sequencing sample was made of PBMCs. These receptors all stem from a man aged 25 to 40 in good health and CMV-seronegative.

The chain links TRBV28 to TRBJ2-7, with D hard to call. The V gene lost 6 bases and the J gene lost 0 bases, with 15 bases spanning the gap. Germline CDR1 MDHEN, CDR2 SYDVKM. This CDR3 is 15 amino acids long. This CDR3 is CASSPETGSSYEQYF. CDR3 nucleotides: TGTGCCAGCAGCCCCGAGACTGGAAGCTCCTACGAGCAGTACTTC.

The genes are TRBV28 and TRBJ2-1; D is possibly TRBD2 (6 bases). V was clipped by 7 bases and J by 0 bases, with 16 bases between them. CDR1 is MDHEN, CDR2 SYDVKM, per germline. The CDR3 is made up of 16 amino acids. CDR3 DNA sequence: TGTGCCAGCATTGGGCGGGAAGCCTCCTCCTACAATGAGCAGTTCTTC. Encoded protein: CASIGREASSYNEQFF.

There are a few counts of this clone. The V gene is TRBV2, the J gene TRBJ2-3; unclear D gene. CDR3 length equals 12 residues. In germline, CDR1 is SNHLY, CDR2 FYNNEI. V was shortened by 2 bases and J by 4 bases, with 4 bases between the two germline ends. Here the CDR3 reads CASSERADTQYF. As DNA, the CDR3 is TGTGCCAGCAGTGAACGGGCAGATACGCAGTATTTT. Full variable domain (remainder filled in from reference TRBV2 and TRBJ2-3): EPEVTQTPSHQVTQMGQEVILRCVPISNHLYFYWYRQILGQKVEFLVSFYNNEISEKSEIFDDQFSVERPDGSNFTLKIRSTKLEDSAMYFCASSERADTQYFGPGTRLTVL.

This clone was observed a few times. The chain recombines TRBV6-1 with TRBJ1-2, with 9 bases that match TRBD1. There are 15 residues in the CDR3. Trimming at V came to 1 base and at J to 7 bases, leaving 7 bases not matched to a gene. CDR1 is MNHNS, CDR2 SASEGT, per germline. The CDR3 here is CASSEGDRERSGYTF. CDR3 bases: TGTGCCAGCAGTGAAGGGGACAGGGAGCGAAGTGGCTACACCTTC.

V and J are TRBV9 and TRBJ1-1; D remains ambiguous. The germline V and J ends were trimmed by 0 bases and 5 bases, with 17 bases remaining between them. This CDR3 is 16 amino acids long. Per the germline V gene, CDR1 is SGDLS and CDR2 is YYNGEE. The DNA for the CDR3 is TGTGCCAGCAGCGTAGATTCGGGAGGGATTGGGACTGAAGCTTTCTTT. Translation: CASSVDSGGIGTEAFF.

This clone was detected once. This CDR3 is also generated by other DNA sequences in the sample. The chain joins TRBV5-1 to TRBJ1-5; weak D call: TRBD1 (6 bases). The germline gives CDR1 SGHRS, CDR2 YFSETQ. This CDR3 has 13 residues. V was cut by 2 bases and J by 4 bases, with 7 bases left in between. The CDR3 bases are TGCGCCAGCAGCTTAACAGGGAATCAGCCCCAGCATTTT. Amino acids: CASSLTGNQPQHF.

The J gene is TRBJ1-2, the V gene TRBV30, with a possible D match to TRBD1 (5 bases). V was shortened by 2 bases and J by 6 bases, with 22 bases between the two germline ends. Germline-derived CDR1 and CDR2 are GTSNPN and SVGIG (reference sequence). This CDR3 comprises 16 residues. CDR3 bases: TGTGCCTGGAGTAAAGGAAAGGGGTCGAGCATGGATGGCTACACCTTC. Residues: CAWSKGKGSSMDGYTF.

The rearrangement joins TRBV5-8 to TRBJ2-1; D is possibly TRBD1 (6 bases). CDR3 length: 15 amino acids. Germline CDR1 reads SGHTS; CDR2 reads YDEGEE. V shed 2 bases and J shed 0 bases, with 9 bases lying between them. This CDR3 is CASSFGQSSYNEQFF. Here the CDR3 DNA reads TGTGCCAGCAGCTTCGGACAGAGCTCCTACAATGAGCAGTTCTTC.

The V and J genes are TRBV18 and TRBJ2-7; a weak D match, TRBD1 (6 bases). The CDR3 runs 14 residues. Germline-derived CDR1 and CDR2 are KGHSH and LQKENI. V shed 3 bases and J shed 1 base, with 10 bases lying between them. In nucleotides, the CDR3 is TGTGCCAGCTCACCTGCTCAGGGGTCCTACGAGCAGTACTTC. Its protein product is CASSPAQGSYEQYF.

The chain uses TRBV30 and TRBJ2-6, with D hard to call. The CDR3 length is 16 residues. V lost 3 bases to trimming and J lost 0 bases, with 12 bases between them. CDR1 and CDR2 (germline): GTSNPN, SVGIG (reference sequence). The CDR3 loop is CAWSRQQISGANVLTF. CDR3 coding DNA: TGTGCCTGGAGCCGGCAACAGATCTCTGGGGCCAACGTCCTGACTTTC. Looking up the rest from reference TRBV30 and TRBJ2-6 gives the full variable domain: SQTIHQWPATLVQPVGSPLSLECTVEGTSNPNLYWYRQAAGRGLQLLFYSVGIGQISSEVPQNLSASRPQDRQFILSSKKLLLSDSGFYLCAWSRQQISGANVLTFGAGSRLTVL.

This chain connects TRBV7-9 to TRBJ1-1; possible D gene TRBD1, 5 bases. Germline V lookup: CDR1 SEHNR, CDR2 FQNEAQ (reference sequence). The CDR3 consists of 15 residues. Trimming stripped 1 base from V and 10 bases from J, with 19 bases between. This CDR3 is CASSLEGQSSGGAFF. In DNA, the CDR3 is TGTGCCAGCAGCTTAGAGGGGCAGTCATCCGGGGGAGCTTTCTTT. The full variable domain, its missing parts supplied by reference TRBV7-9 and TRBJ1-1, is DTGVSQNPRHKITKRGQNVTFRCDPISEHNRLYWYRQTLGQGPEFLTYFQNEAQLEKSRLLSDRFSAERPKGSFSTLEIQRTEQGDSAMYLCASSLEGQSSGGAFFGQGTRLTVV.

V and J are TRBV28 and TRBJ1-3; D unresolved. Looked up from germline, CDR1 is MDHEN and CDR2 is SYDVKM. V lost 5 bases to trimming and J lost 2 bases, with 13 bases between them. CDR3 length equals 15 residues. The CDR3 here is CASSEIPEAGNTIYF. CDR3 sequence (DNA): TGTGCCAGCAGTGAGATCCCTGAAGCTGGAAACACCATATATTTT.

The CDR3 region has the DNA TGTGCCTGGGAGGGACAGATAGGTTCACCCCTCCACTTT. Protein: CAWEGQIGSPLHF. V usage is TRBV30 and J usage is TRBJ1-6; 7 bases fit TRBD1. Unmatched junction bases numbered 7, after V lost 5 bases and J lost 9 bases. The CDR3 sequence is 13 residues long. Germline CDR1 GTSNPN, CDR2 SVGIG (reference sequence).

CDR3 in DNA: TGTGCCAGCAGCCCACTGGGGCAGCTGTCCTATGGCTACACCTTC. It translates to CASSPLGQLSYGYTF. This chain links TRBV5-6 with TRBJ1-2; the D gene is possibly TRBD1 (5 bases). Germline CDR1 and CDR2: SGHDT and YYEEEE. The CDR3 is made up of 15 amino acids. The germline V and J ends were trimmed by 4 bases and 4 bases, with 17 bases remaining between them.

The rearrangement uses TRBV9 and TRBJ1-4; the D gene is possibly TRBD1 (6 bases). V was pared by 3 bases and J by 5 bases, with 20 bases between. The CDR3 extends over 17 amino acids. The germline gives CDR1 SGDLS, CDR2 YYNGEE. CDR3 protein: CASSASAGQSLNEKLFF. CDR3 DNA sequence: TGTGCCAGCAGCGCCTCCGCCGGACAGTCCCTAAATGAAAAACTGTTTTTT. Drawing the rest from reference TRBV9 and TRBJ1-4, the complete variable domain is DSGVTQTPKHLITATGQRVTLRCSPRSGDLSVYWYQQSLDQGLQFLIQYYNGEERAKGNILERFSAQQFPDLHSELNLSSLELGDSALYFCASSASAGQSLNEKLFFGSGTQLSVL.

This clone turned up a few times. CDR3 nucleotides: TGTGCCATCAGTGGGAACACGCTTGCGGGGGAGCAGTACTTC. Its protein product is CAISGNTLAGEQYF. This chain links TRBV10-3 with TRBJ2-7; maybe TRBD2 (6 bases). This CDR3 region has 14 residues. V lost 4 bases to trimming and J lost 7 bases, with 17 bases between them. The germline V gene has CDR1 ENHRY and CDR2 SYGVKD.

The V call is TRBV7-9, the J call TRBJ2-1; 7 bases map to TRBD1. V dropped 2 bases and J dropped 3; count of bases not matched to a gene: 1. The CDR3 spans 14 residues. The germline CDR1 and CDR2 sequences are SEHNR and FQNEAQ (reference sequence). This CDR3 is CASSLQGDYNEQFF. DNA of the CDR3: TGTGCCAGCAGCTTACAGGGGGACTACAATGAGCAGTTCTTC.

This clone appeared a few times. The V call is TRBV7-9, the J call TRBJ2-7; D unresolved. The germline V gene has CDR1 SEHNR and CDR2 FQNEAQ (reference sequence). V was pared by 1 base and J by 6 bases, with 4 bases between. The CDR3 is 11 residues long. DNA of the CDR3: TGTGCCAGCAGCTTAGACACCGAGCAGTACTTC. Amino acids: CASSLDTEQYF.

The chain has TRBV7-2 and TRBJ2-1, with D hard to call. This CDR3 comprises 12 residues. CDR1 and CDR2 (germline): SGHTA, FQGNSA. V lost 2 bases and J lost 7, with 6 bases in between. The CDR3 sequence is CASSLSPNEQFF. The CDR3 DNA reads TGTGCCAGCAGCTTATCCCCTAATGAGCAGTTCTTC. Looking up the rest from reference TRBV7-2 and TRBJ2-1 gives the full variable domain: GAGVSQSPSNKVTEKGKDVELRCDPISGHTALYWYRQSLGQGLEFLIYFQGNSAPDKSGLPSDRFSAERTGGSVSTLTIQRTQQEDSAVYLCASSLSPNEQFFGPGTRLTVL.

This chain connects TRBV5-1 to TRBJ2-1; D ambiguous. The CDR3 runs to 14 residues. V lost 2 bases and J 2 bases, leaving 8 bases between the germline ends. CDR1 and CDR2 from the germline V gene are SGHRS and YFSETQ. The CDR3 here is CASSLSVPYNEQFF. In DNA form, the CDR3 reads TGCGCCAGCAGCTTAAGCGTACCCTACAATGAGCAGTTCTTC.

The rearrangement links TRBV18 to TRBJ1-1, with D perhaps matching TRBD1 (5 bases). The V gene lost 2 bases and the J gene lost 3 bases, with 10 bases spanning the gap. The CDR3 runs 14 residues. In germline, CDR1 is KGHSH, CDR2 LQKENI. CDR3 residues: CASSPAGRDTEAFF. The CDR3 DNA reads as TGTGCCAGCTCACCAGCGGGGCGCGACACTGAAGCTTTCTTT.